This T cell receptor (beta chain) appears in the sequencing data of a study of blood T cell repertoires in COVID-19. Study-level background: COVID-19 samples collected from the United States, Italy and Spain covered acute and convalescent phases. Sources were T cells, B-cell-depleted T cells, or PBMCs; the material itself was cDNA or gDNA.

Authors' data handling: The authors estimated nucleated cell counts from reference gene primer amplification. Generated by immunoSEQ multiplex PCR, the TCRdb table keeps only in-frame clones and is missing some. V, J and clone size are those of that table, while D and trimming were read from the DNA. Of about 150,000 clones detected, about 90% appear once; the ten largest clones hold 0.5% to 0.55%. Germline trimming cut 8 bases from V and 6 bases from J; bases unmatched to any gene: 9. CDR3 size: 12 residues. CDR1 is SQVTM and CDR2 is ANQGSEA in the germline V gene. The V gene is TRBV29-1, the J gene TRBJ2-7; 8 bases align to TRBD1. The sequencing sample was made of peripheral blood. The receptor's source is a man aged 45-60 years with acute or convalescent COVID-19. CDR3 region: CSIPTGAREQYF. The CDR3 bases are TGCAGCATACCGACAGGGGCCCGCGAGCAGTACTTC.